Listed here are 13 T cell receptor beta chains from one sample, sequenced in a study of blood T cell repertoires in COVID-19. Clones were read by immunoSEQ multiplex PCR, and TCRdb kept only the in-frame ones, dropping some. The repertoire has tens of thousands of clones, roughly 85% of them found once; the top ten carry about an eighth. The sequencing sample was made of peripheral blood. The receptors here all came from a human donor in a cohort sampled during active COVID-19.

The chain combines TRBV7-3 with TRBJ1-6; unclear D gene. Germline V gene sequence: CDR1 SGHTA, CDR2 FQGTGA. The CDR3 spans 15 residues. The V end lost 5 bases, the J end lost 0 bases, and 8 bases lay between the germline ends. The CDR3 DNA reads as TGTGCCAGCAGCCGCACGAGCTCCTATAATTCACCCCTCCACTTT. Amino acids: CASSRTSSYNSPLHF.

This chain links TRBV19 with TRBJ1-2; 8 bases map to TRBD1. CDR1 and CDR2 from the germline V gene are LNHDA and SQIVND (reference sequence). The CDR3 loop spans 14 amino acids. Trimming removed 6 bases from V and 8 bases from J; junction bases left unmatched: 11. CDR3 amino acids: CASRDGQGGSGYTF. In nucleotides, the CDR3 is TGTGCCAGTAGAGACGGACAGGGAGGATCGGGCTACACCTTC.

This rearrangement joins TRBV15 to TRBJ2-6, with D possibly matching TRBD1 (5 bases). Germline values: CDR1 LNHNV, CDR2 YYDKDF (reference sequence). The CDR3 runs to 17 residues. V was pared by 1 base and J by 0 bases, with 10 bases between. In nucleotides, the CDR3 is TGTGCCACCAGCAGAGGGCAGGACATCTCTGGGGCCAACGTCCTGACTTTC. It yields the protein CATSRGQDISGANVLTF. The full variable domain, completed using reference TRBV15 and TRBJ2-6, is DAMVIQNPRYQVTQFGKPVTLSCSQTLNHNVMYWYQQKSSQAPKLLFHYYDKDFNNEADTPDNFQSRRPNTSFCFLDIRSPGLGDTAMYLCATSRGQDISGANVLTFGAGSRLTVL.

The chain recombines TRBV6-5 with TRBJ2-2; D perhaps matches TRBD1 (6 bases). Germline V lookup: CDR1 MNHEY, CDR2 SVGAGI. The CDR3 runs to 13 residues. The ends were cut back, 6 bases at V and 6 bases at J, with 11 bases in the middle. CDR3 DNA sequence: TGTGCCAGCAGAACAACAGGGCCCGGGGAGCTGTTTTTT. This translates into CASRTTGPGELFF.

This clone was seen more than once but under ten times. V usage is TRBV19 and J usage is TRBJ1-6; D is ambiguous. Germline loops: CDR1 LNHDA, CDR2 SQIVND (reference sequence). Trimming took 6 bases from V and 8 from J, leaving 8 bases between them. The CDR3 is made up of 12 amino acids. CDR3 DNA: TGTGCCAGTAGGTTCCGGGATTCACCCCTCCACTTT. Protein product: CASRFRDSPLHF. The whole variable domain, filled in from reference TRBV19 and TRBJ1-6, reads DGGITQSPKYLFRKEGQNVTLSCEQNLNHDAMYWYRQDPGQGLRLIYYSQIVNDFQKGDIAEGYSVSREKKESFPLTVTSAQKNPTAFYLCASRFRDSPLHFGNGTRLTVT.

The genes are TRBV7-2 and TRBJ2-5, with 12 bases matching TRBD2. Germline CDR1 and CDR2: SGHTA and FQGNSA. CDR3 length: 16 residues. V was clipped by 5 bases and J by 7 bases; unmatched bases: 11. The CDR3 is CASSPPSGRAGGTQYF. In DNA form, the CDR3 reads TGTGCCAGCAGCCCGCCTAGCGGGAGGGCGGGTGGGACCCAGTACTTC.

J is TRBJ2-1 and V is TRBV7-3; unclear D gene. CDR1 is SGHTA, CDR2 FQGTGA, per germline. CDR3 size: 18 residues. V shed 4 bases and J shed 0 bases, with 19 bases lying between them. DNA of the CDR3: TGTGCCAGCAGCTCCCCGGCCTACAGCCGAAGCTCCTACAATGAGCAGTTCTTC. It encodes CASSSPAYSRSSYNEQFF. Using reference TRBV7-3 and TRBJ2-1 for the parts outside the CDR3, the full variable domain is GAGVSQTPSNKVTEKGKYVELRCDPISGHTALYWYRQSLGQGPEFLIYFQGTGAADDSGLPNDRFFAVRPEGSVSTLKIQRTERGDSAVYLCASSSPAYSRSSYNEQFFGPGTRLTVL.

This chain uses TRBV11-3 with TRBJ2-1, with TRBD1 matching over 11 bases. This CDR3 is built from 15 residues. The germline CDR1 and CDR2 sequences are SGHNT and YENEEA. The ends lost 6 bases at V and 4 bases at J; junction bases unmatched: 5. The chain's CDR3 is CASSSGTGGYNEQFF. CDR3 coding DNA: TGTGCCAGCAGTTCCGGGACAGGGGGTTACAATGAGCAGTTCTTC.

The V and J genes are TRBV28 and TRBJ2-1; TRBD1 matches at 7 bases. The CDR3 is 13 residues long. J lost 0 bases, V lost 9 bases, and 2 bases had no gene match. Germline V CDR1 and CDR2: MDHEN, SYDVKM. Written as DNA, the CDR3 is TGTGCCAGTAGGACAGGCTCCTACAATGAGCAGTTCTTC. It specifies CASRTGSYNEQFF.

This clone was found once. The chain couples TRBV29-1 to TRBJ2-7; tentatively, D is TRBD2 (6 bases). Germline V gene data show CDR1 as SQVTM and CDR2 as ANQGSEA. The CDR3 spans 14 residues. Trimming took off 1 base at V and 0 bases at J, with 10 bases between the two ends. CDR3 nucleotides: TGCAGCGTTGAAGGTAGCGGTAGCTCCTACGAGCAGTACTTC. Amino acid sequence: CSVEGSGSSYEQYF.

This clone appeared once. The J gene is TRBJ1-1, the V gene TRBV6-4; D call uncertain. V was clipped by 6 bases and J by 8 bases, with 16 bases between them. Germline CDR1 is MRHNA and CDR2 is SNTAGT. The CDR3 sequence is 13 residues long. The DNA of the CDR3 is TGTGCCAGCAGGATATATCAGGTGATCGAAGCTTTCTTT. Protein sequence: CASRIYQVIEAFF.

The V gene is TRBV7-2, the J gene TRBJ2-7; 7 bases line up with TRBD1. Trimming at V came to 1 base and at J to 3 bases, leaving 6 bases not matched to a gene. The CDR3 has 15 amino acids. The germline V gene has CDR1 SGHTA and CDR2 FQGNSA. CDR3 DNA: TGTGCCAGCAGCTTAGTTCTCGGGGACAGCTACGAGCAGTACTTC. Amino acid sequence: CASSLVLGDSYEQYF.

The chain recombines TRBV19 with TRBJ2-2, with TRBD2 matching over 7 bases. V lost 4 bases and J lost 4; bases outside the gene matches: 9. This CDR3 has 16 amino acids. From germline, CDR1 is LNHDA and CDR2 SQIVND (reference sequence). CDR3 bases: TGTGCCAGTAGTACCCCTCTAGGCGGGGGCACCGGGGAGCTGTTTTTT. It codes for CASSTPLGGGTGELFF. The complete variable domain, with remaining parts taken from reference TRBV19 and TRBJ2-2, reads DGGITQSPKYLFRKEGQNVTLSCEQNLNHDAMYWYRQDPGQGLRLIYYSQIVNDFQKGDIAEGYSVSREKKESFPLTVTSAQKNPTAFYLCASSTPLGGGTGELFFGEGSRLTVL.